The 7 T cell receptor beta chains listed next were all sequenced from one sample in a study of cytomegalovirus exposure and HLA in healthy donors. 60 Vbeta and 13 Jbeta primers were used in PCR. Sequenced by immunoSEQ multiplex PCR; TCRdb stores in-frame clones only, minus some. The sample table sets out 150,000 to 200,000 clones. Material for sequencing was PBMCs. These receptors all come from a woman aged 60-70 years in good health and CMV-seronegative.

The CDR3 bases are TGTGCTAGTGGCCTTAGCGGGGGAGAGCCCGCAGATACGCAGTATTTT. This translates into CASGLSGGEPADTQYF. This chain joins TRBV12-5 and TRBJ2-3; 9 positions agree with TRBD2. J lost 4 bases, V lost 6 bases, and 11 bases had no gene match. In germline, CDR1 is LGHNT, CDR2 FRNRAP. This CDR3 has 16 residues.

V and J are TRBV15 and TRBJ1-3; the match to TRBD1 covers 9 bases. Germline lookup yields CDR1 LNHNV and CDR2 YYDKDF (reference sequence). V was pared by 0 bases and J by 3 bases, with 3 bases of the junction left unmatched. The CDR3 totals 16 residues. CDR3 protein: CATSRDRTGVGNTIYF. The CDR3, as DNA: TGTGCCACCAGCAGAGATCGGACAGGGGTTGGAAACACCATATATTTT. The variable domain in full, completed from reference TRBV15 and TRBJ1-3, reads DAMVIQNPRYQVTQFGKPVTLSCSQTLNHNVMYWYQQKSSQAPKLLFHYYDKDFNNEADTPDNFQSRRPNTSFCFLDIRSPGLGDTAMYLCATSRDRTGVGNTIYFGEGSWLTVV.

The V gene is TRBV6-1, the J gene TRBJ1-6; tentatively, D is TRBD1 (5 bases). CDR1 and CDR2 (germline): MNHNS, SASEGT. Trimming pared 4 bases from V and 8 bases from J, leaving 15 bases between. The CDR3 runs to 15 residues. The CDR3 DNA sequence: TGTGCCAGCAGTGGACGGCAGGGACTTTATTCACCCCTCCACTTT. It specifies CASSGRQGLYSPLHF.

The chain is built from TRBV5-6 and TRBJ1-2; D is perhaps TRBD1 (6 bases). The V and J ends lost 3 bases and 1 base respectively, with 13 bases between them. Per the germline V gene, CDR1 is SGHDT and CDR2 is YYEEEE. The CDR3 has 15 residues. CDR3 residues: CASSSLGTFNYGYTF. Here the CDR3 DNA reads TGTGCCAGCAGCTCCCTCGGGACATTTAACTATGGCTACACCTTC.

The V call is TRBV5-1, the J call TRBJ1-1; tentative D call: TRBD1 (6 bases). The CDR3 extends over 15 amino acids. Looked up from germline, CDR1 is SGHRS and CDR2 is YFSETQ. V shed 2 bases and J shed 2 bases, with 13 bases lying between them. The CDR3 loop reads CASSLRDRTNTEAFF. The CDR3 nucleotides are TGCGCCAGCAGCTTAAGAGACAGGACAAACACTGAAGCTTTCTTT.

The chain uses TRBV5-1 and TRBJ2-5; a weak D match, TRBD1 (6 bases). Deletions cut 4 bases from V and 2 bases from J, with 12 bases between. The germline gives CDR1 SGHRS, CDR2 YFSETQ. This CDR3 contains 14 residues. CDR3 in DNA: TGCGCCAGCAGCCCCGGACAGATTCAAGAGACCCAGTACTTC. It translates to CASSPGQIQETQYF.

For the CDR3, the DNA is TGTGCCATCAGTGTCCGCGGGAGCTCAGATACGCAGTATTTT. Protein: CAISVRGSSDTQYF. This chain connects TRBV10-3 to TRBJ2-3; the match to TRBD2 covers 7 bases. The CDR3 length is 14 residues. V was clipped by 4 bases and J by 4 bases; unmatched bases: 5. In germline, CDR1 is ENHRY, CDR2 SYGVKD.